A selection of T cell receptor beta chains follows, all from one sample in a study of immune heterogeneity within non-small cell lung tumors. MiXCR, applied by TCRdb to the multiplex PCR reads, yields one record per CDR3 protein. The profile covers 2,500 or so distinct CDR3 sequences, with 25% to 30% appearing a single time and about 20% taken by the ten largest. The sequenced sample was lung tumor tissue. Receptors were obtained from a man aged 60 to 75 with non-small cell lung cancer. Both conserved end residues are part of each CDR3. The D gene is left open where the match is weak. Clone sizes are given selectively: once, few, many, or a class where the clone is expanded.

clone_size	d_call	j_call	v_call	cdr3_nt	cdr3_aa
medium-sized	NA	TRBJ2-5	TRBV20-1	TGCAGTGCGCGACTAAGGCAGTCACCCACCACACAGTACTTC	CSARLRQSPTTQYF
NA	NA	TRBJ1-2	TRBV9	TGTGCCAGCAGCGTAGCCCAGGGGATAAAAGGCTACACCTTC	CASSVAQGIKGYTF
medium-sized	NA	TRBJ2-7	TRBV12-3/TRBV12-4	TGTGCCAGCAGTCCCTTGATGTACTCCTACGAGCAGTACTTC	CASSPLMYSYEQYF
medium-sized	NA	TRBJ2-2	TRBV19	TGTGCCAGTAGTACGGGAACCGGGGAGCTGTTTTTT	CASSTGTGELFF
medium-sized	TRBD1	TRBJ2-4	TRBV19	TGTGCCAGTAGTGGACAGGGGGCAGGGGCCAAAAACATTCAGTACTTC	CASSGQGAGAKNIQYF
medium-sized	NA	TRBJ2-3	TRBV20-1	TGCAGTGCTAGCACTCCTGACGGGAGTATCACAGATACGCAGTATTTT	CSASTPDGSITDTQYF
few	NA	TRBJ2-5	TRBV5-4	TGTGCCAGCAGCTCTACAGGGAGCGAACTATTCCAAGAGACCCAGTACTTC	CASSSTGSELFQETQYF
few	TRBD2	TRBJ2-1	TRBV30	TGTGCCTGGAGATTTTCCCTAGCGGGAACAGGGGATGAGCAGTTCTTC	CAWRFSLAGTGDEQFF
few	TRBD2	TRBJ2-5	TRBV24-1	TGTGCCACCAGTGATGCCAAACTAGCGGGAGTGGGGATGTGGCAAGTGTCCCAGTACTTC	CATSDAKLAGVGMWQVSQYF
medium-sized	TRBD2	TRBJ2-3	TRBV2	TGTGCCAGCAGTGAGGTAGCGGGAGGAGGAGATACGCAGTATTTT	CASSEVAGGGDTQYF
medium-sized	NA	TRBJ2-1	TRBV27	TGTGCCAGCAGTCCCAACAGATCCTACAATGAGCAGTTCTTC	CASSPNRSYNEQFF
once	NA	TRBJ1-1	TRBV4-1	TGCGCCAGCAGCCAAGTAGCAGGGGTCGGGGCTGAAGCTTTCTTT	CASSQVAGVGAEAFF
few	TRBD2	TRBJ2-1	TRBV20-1	TGCAGTGCTCGGTCACTAGCGGGAGACAATGTGCAGTTCTTC	CSARSLAGDNVQFF
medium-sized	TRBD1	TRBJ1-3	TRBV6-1	TGTGCCAGCAGAACAGGGGCCCTCTCTGGAAACACCATATATTTT	CASRTGALSGNTIYF
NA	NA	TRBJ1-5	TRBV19	TGTGCCAGTAGTATATATCCATTAAAGGATAAGCCCCAGCATTTT	CASSIYPLKDKPQHF
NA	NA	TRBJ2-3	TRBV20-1	TGCAGTGCCCGGGGTGGTGGGGGATGGGTGGAGGGAGAAGGCACAGATACGCAGTATTTT	CSARGGGGWVEGEGTDTQYF
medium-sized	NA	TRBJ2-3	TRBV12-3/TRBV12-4	TGTGCCAGCAGCCCCGAGGGCTCAAGCACAGATACGCAGTATTTT	CASSPEGSSTDTQYF
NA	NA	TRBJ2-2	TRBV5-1	TGCGCCAAAACCGGGACAAGCTCGGTGAGCACCGGGGAGCTGTTTTTT	CAKTGTSSVSTGELFF
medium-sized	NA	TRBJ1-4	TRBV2	TGTGCCAGTAGGGGAACAACTAATGAAAAACTGTTTTTT	CASRGTTNEKLFF
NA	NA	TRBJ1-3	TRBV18	TGTGCCAGCTCACCCGGGACGGTGCGAGACACCATATATTTT	CASSPGTVRDTIYF
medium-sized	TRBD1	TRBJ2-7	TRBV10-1	TGCGCCAACCTGACAGGGCCCTACGAGCAGTACTTC	CANLTGPYEQYF
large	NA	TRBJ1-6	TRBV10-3	TGTGCCATCAGTGAGATGTTAAGTTCACCCCTCCACTTT	CAISEMLSSPLHF
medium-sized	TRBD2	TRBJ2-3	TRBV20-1	TGCAGTGCCGGTAGTATACTAGCGCCGAGTACAGATACGCAGTATTTT	CSAGSILAPSTDTQYF
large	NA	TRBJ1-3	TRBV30	TGTGCCTGGAGTGTAAACTCTGGAAACACCATATATTTT	CAWSVNSGNTIYF
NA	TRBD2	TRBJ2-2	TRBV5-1	TGCGCCAGCAGCTATCTAGGGAGCGGGAGTTTTGCCGGGGAGCTGTTTTTT	CASSYLGSGSFAGELFF
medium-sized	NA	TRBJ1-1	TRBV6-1	TGTGCCAGCAGTGAAACGCGGGTGAACACTGAAGCTTTCTTT	CASSETRVNTEAFF
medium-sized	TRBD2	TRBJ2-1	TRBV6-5	TGTGCCAGCAGTTACCTACACCCGGGACTAGCCTCCTACAATGAGCAGTTCTTC	CASSYLHPGLASYNEQFF